Listed here are 27 T cell receptor beta chains from one sample, sequenced in a study of siplizumab effects on memory and regulatory T cells. The data were produced by immunoSEQ multiplex PCR, yet TCRdb's version contains in-frame clones alone and is incomplete. The sample has about 120,000 clones, roughly 93% seen once. Material for sequencing was non-Treg CD4+ T cells sorted from blood. These TCRs come from a human donor in good health.

The V and J genes are TRBV19 and TRBJ1-5; no clear D. V was shortened by 7 bases and J by 2 bases, with 12 bases between the two germline ends. The germline V gene has CDR1 LNHDA and CDR2 SQIVND (reference sequence). CDR3 length: 14 residues. The CDR3 protein is CASTGSRGNQPQHF. The CDR3 bases are TGTGCCAGTACCGGCTCTAGGGGCAATCAGCCCCAGCATTTT.

The rearrangement links TRBV7-9 to TRBJ1-2, with D hard to call. The germline CDR1 and CDR2 sequences are SEHNR and FQNEAQ (reference sequence). This CDR3 has 12 amino acids. The ends were cut back, 5 bases at V and 8 bases at J, with 12 bases in the middle. Here the CDR3 DNA reads TGTGCCAGCAGCCCGGACGGACGGGGCTACACCTTC. Translation gives CASSPDGRGYTF.

This chain links TRBV4-2 with TRBJ1-1, with D perhaps matching TRBD1 (6 bases). CDR1 and CDR2 from the germline V gene are LGHNA and YNFKEQ. The V gene lost 3 bases and the J gene lost 1 base, with 12 bases spanning the gap. The CDR3 sequence is 15 residues long. The CDR3 reads CASSQDSLRNTEAFF. In nucleotides, the CDR3 is TGTGCCAGCAGCCAGGACAGTCTAAGGAACACTGAAGCTTTCTTT.

The chain is built from TRBV2 and TRBJ2-5, with D tentatively TRBD1 (6 bases). Trimming pared 1 base from V and 5 bases from J, leaving 11 bases between. CDR1 and CDR2 from the germline V gene are SNHLY and FYNNEI. The CDR3 sequence is 14 residues long. The CDR3 spells CASSEDRASETQYF. The CDR3 nucleotides read TGTGCCAGCAGTGAAGACAGGGCGTCCGAGACCCAGTACTTC.

V gene TRBV28 combines with J gene TRBJ1-3; weak D call: TRBD1 (6 bases). Trimming shortened V by 6 bases and J by 0 bases, and 12 bases separated the two germline ends. From germline, CDR1 is MDHEN and CDR2 SYDVKM. The CDR3 has 15 residues. DNA of the CDR3: TGTGCCAGCAGAGAAACAGGGCGCTCTGGAAACACCATATATTTT. This gives the protein CASRETGRSGNTIYF. Together with reference TRBV28 and TRBJ1-3, the CDR3 gives the full variable domain: DVKVTQSSRYLVKRTGEKVFLECVQDMDHENMFWYRQDPGLGLRLIYFSYDVKMKEKGDIPEGYSVSREKKERFSLILESASTNQTSMYLCASRETGRSGNTIYFGEGSWLTVV.

This clone has a single count. The V gene is TRBV4-3, the J gene TRBJ2-3; D possibly corresponds to TRBD2 (6 bases). V lost 0 bases to trimming and J lost 1 base, with 17 bases between them. From germline, CDR1 is LGHNA and CDR2 YSLEER. This CDR3 is 18 amino acids long. CDR3 loop: CASSQDPPGASGTDTQYF. The CDR3 DNA reads TGCGCCAGCAGCCAAGATCCTCCTGGGGCTAGCGGCACAGATACGCAGTATTTT.

The chain is built from TRBV19 and TRBJ1-5; TRBD1 might be the D (5 bases). In germline, CDR1 is LNHDA, CDR2 SQIVND (reference sequence). The CDR3 runs to 10 residues. The ends were cut back, 10 bases at V and 9 bases at J, with 10 bases in the middle. CDR3 sequence reads: CATPQGPQHF. In nucleotides, the CDR3 is TGTGCCACCCCTCAGGGGCCCCAGCATTTT.

V gene TRBV19 combines with J gene TRBJ2-5; D is perhaps TRBD1 (7 bases). The ends were cut back, 9 bases at V and 3 bases at J, with 20 bases in the middle. The germline gives CDR1 LNHDA, CDR2 SQIVND (reference sequence). The CDR3 has 15 residues. CDR3 nucleotide sequence: TGTGCCAGCAGGGGGTTGAGACTAGGGAAAGAGACCCAGTACTTC. Its translation: CASRGLRLGKETQYF. Full variable domain (outside the CDR3, taken from reference TRBV19 and TRBJ2-5): DGGITQSPKYLFRKEGQNVTLSCEQNLNHDAMYWYRQDPGQGLRLIYYSQIVNDFQKGDIAEGYSVSREKKESFPLTVTSAQKNPTAFYLCASRGLRLGKETQYFGPGTRLLVL.

J is TRBJ1-4 and V is TRBV19; 8 nucleotides match TRBD1. CDR1 is LNHDA, CDR2 SQIVND, per germline (reference sequence). V lost 10 bases and J lost 7; bases outside the gene matches: 8. The CDR3 spans 13 residues. The CDR3 DNA is TGTGCCACCGCGAAGGACAGGGTTGAAAAACTGTTTTTT. This encodes CATAKDRVEKLFF.

V usage is TRBV19 and J usage is TRBJ1-5; perhaps TRBD1 as D (5 bases). V dropped 4 bases and J dropped 0 bases, with 10 bases sitting between them. The V gene's germline CDR1 is LNHDA and CDR2 SQIVND (reference sequence). This CDR3 has 15 residues. This chain's CDR3 is CASSTTGYSNQPQHF. The CDR3 coding sequence is TGTGCCAGTAGTACAACAGGCTATAGCAATCAGCCCCAGCATTTT.

The rearrangement links TRBV5-1 to TRBJ2-6, with D perhaps matching TRBD1 or TRBD2 (6 bases each). The V gene's germline CDR1 is SGHRS and CDR2 YFSETQ. Trimming took 6 bases from V and 3 from J, leaving 13 bases between them. This CDR3 has 15 amino acids. CDR3 residues: CASTRRGDGANVLTF. In DNA form, the CDR3 reads TGCGCCAGCACCCGAAGGGGGGATGGGGCCAACGTCCTGACTTTC.

The chain links TRBV7-3 to TRBJ2-1; 9 bases are a match to TRBD1. Per the germline V gene, CDR1 is SGHTA and CDR2 is FQGTGA. The CDR3 covers 14 residues. The trim removed 1 base at V and 6 bases at J, leaving 1 base unmatched. Here the CDR3 DNA reads TGTGCCAGCAGCTTAAGGGACAGGGTCAATGAGCAGTTCTTC. Translated, it gives CASSLRDRVNEQFF.

The chain links TRBV7-2 to TRBJ2-3; possibly TRBD2 for D (7 bases). Between the trimmed V and J ends, which lost 1 base and 5 bases, there was a span of 10 bases. Germline loops: CDR1 SGHTA, CDR2 FQGNSA. This CDR3 has 14 residues. The CDR3 DNA reads TGTGCCAGCAGCTTAGGGGAGGGGGTAGATACGCAGTATTTT. Translation: CASSLGEGVDTQYF.

The chain is built from TRBV5-1 and TRBJ2-3; D gene ambiguous. Germline lookup yields CDR1 SGHRS and CDR2 YFSETQ. V was shortened by 4 bases and J by 0 bases, with 3 bases between the two germline ends. The CDR3 runs to 12 residues. The CDR3 coding sequence is TGCGCCAGCAGCATCAGCACAGATACGCAGTATTTT. This gives the protein CASSISTDTQYF.

With respect to this clone: Within the sample, other DNA sequences also encode this same CDR3. The V call is TRBV5-1, the J call TRBJ2-2; 12 positions match TRBD2. The CDR3 length is 15 residues. Germline V CDR1 and CDR2: SGHRS, YFSETQ. The V and J ends lost 2 bases and 6 bases, in that order; junction bases with no gene match: 2. In DNA, the CDR3 is TGCGCCAGCAGCTTCCTAGCGGGGGGGCCCGGGGAGCTGTTTTTT. Amino acids: CASSFLAGGPGELFF.

This chain links TRBV7-2 with TRBJ2-3, with 8 bases that match TRBD2. Germline trimming cut 6 bases from V and 6 bases from J; bases unmatched to any gene: 11. The germline V gene encodes CDR1 SGHTA and CDR2 FQGNSA. This CDR3 has 15 residues. CDR3 protein: CASSFGLARADTQYF. The CDR3 DNA reads as TGTGCCAGCAGTTTCGGACTAGCCCGGGCCGATACGCAGTATTTT.

The V and J genes are TRBV7-6 and TRBJ2-2; TRBD2 is a possible D gene (5 bases). Trimming left V 5 bases short and J 1 base short, with 8 bases between. Germline CDR1 reads SGHVS; CDR2 reads FNYEAQ. The CDR3 is 14 amino acids. In DNA, the CDR3 is TGTGCCAGCAGCCGGGCGGGGAACACCGGGGAGCTGTTTTTT. Translating it yields CASSRAGNTGELFF.

V is TRBV19 and J is TRBJ1-4, with a weak D call TRBD1 (6 bases). Per germline, CDR1 LNHDA and CDR2 SQIVND (reference sequence). CDR3 length: 15 amino acids. Trimming removed 6 bases from V and 6 bases from J, with 17 bases in between. Written as DNA, the CDR3 is TGTGCCAGTAGGCCTGGCGGGGCAGGGGATGAAAAACTGTTTTTT. It codes for CASRPGGAGDEKLFF.

CDR3 region: CASSKGETQYF. The CDR3 DNA reads as TGTGCCAGCAGCAAGGGAGAGACCCAGTACTTC. The chain carries TRBV7-9 and TRBJ2-5; D uncertain. Germline CDR1 and CDR2: SEHNR and FQNEAQ (reference sequence). V was pared by 5 bases and J by 4 bases, with 5 bases between. The CDR3 spans 11 residues.

The chain carries TRBV5-1 and TRBJ1-6; D might be TRBD1 (5 bases). The V gene lost 0 bases and the J gene lost 5 bases, with 15 bases spanning the gap. The CDR3 has 17 amino acids. Germline lookup yields CDR1 SGHRS and CDR2 YFSETQ. CDR3 DNA: TGCGCCAGCAGCTTGGAGGGTGGGGGAATGGATAATTCACCCCTCCACTTT. It specifies CASSLEGGGMDNSPLHF.

This clone was detected only once. V gene TRBV5-1 combines with J gene TRBJ2-2, with D hard to call. Germline CDR1 SGHRS, CDR2 YFSETQ. V was cut by 0 bases and J by 6 bases, with 15 bases left in between. The CDR3 runs 16 residues. CDR3 bases: TGCGCCAGCAGCTTGGCTCTACCCTCGACGGCCGGGGAGCTGTTTTTT. Its translation is CASSLALPSTAGELFF.

V usage is TRBV19 and J usage is TRBJ2-7; D call uncertain. V dropped 5 bases and J dropped 2 bases, with 13 bases sitting between them. Germline CDR1 is LNHDA and CDR2 is SQIVND (reference sequence). The length of the CDR3 is 14 residues. CDR3 sequence reads: CASSLGSWAYEQYF. The CDR3 nucleotides read TGTGCCAGTAGTCTCGGCAGTTGGGCCTACGAGCAGTACTTC. The full variable domain, completed using reference TRBV19 and TRBJ2-7, is DGGITQSPKYLFRKEGQNVTLSCEQNLNHDAMYWYRQDPGQGLRLIYYSQIVNDFQKGDIAEGYSVSREKKESFPLTVTSAQKNPTAFYLCASSLGSWAYEQYFGPGTRLTVT.

This sequence joins TRBV5-8 and TRBJ2-5; unclear D gene. The CDR3 has 12 amino acids. The germline V gene has CDR1 SGHTS and CDR2 YDEGEE. V lost 2 bases, J lost 4 bases, and 6 bases lay in between. CDR3 loop: CASSFSPETQYF. CDR3 sequence (DNA): TGTGCCAGCAGCTTTTCCCCAGAGACCCAGTACTTC.

Remarks on this clone: This specimen includes other DNA sequences encoding the same CDR3. The chain joins TRBV6-5 to TRBJ1-2, with a weak D call TRBD1 (5 bases). The CDR3 spans 13 residues. V was shortened by 2 bases and J by 1 base, with 5 bases between the two germline ends. The germline V gene has CDR1 MNHEY and CDR2 SVGAGI. CDR3 bases: TGTGCCAGCAGTTACCAGGGTAACTATGGCTACACCTTC. Its translation: CASSYQGNYGYTF.

In DNA form, the CDR3 reads TGCGCCAGCAGCTTACAGGGGGCGCAGAACACTGAAGCTTTCTTT. This encodes CASSLQGAQNTEAFF. The chain couples TRBV5-1 to TRBJ1-1; 9 nucleotides line up with TRBD1. Trimming removed 2 bases from V and 1 base from J; junction bases left unmatched: 3. From germline, CDR1 is SGHRS and CDR2 YFSETQ. The CDR3 sequence is 15 residues long. Drawing the rest from reference TRBV5-1 and TRBJ1-1, the complete variable domain is KAGVTQTPRYLIKTRGQQVTLSCSPISGHRSVSWYQQTPGQGLQFLFEYFSETQRNKGNFPGRFSGRQFSNSRSEMNVSTLELGDSALYLCASSLQGAQNTEAFFGQGTRLTVV.

The gene calls are TRBV19 and TRBJ2-1; D assignment may be TRBD1 or TRBD2 (5 bases each). Looked up from germline, CDR1 is LNHDA and CDR2 is SQIVND (reference sequence). CDR3 length: 16 amino acids. V lost 4 bases, J lost 0 bases, and 13 bases lay in between. Here the CDR3 DNA reads TGTGCCAGTAGTACCGTTGGGGGTAGCTCCTACAATGAGCAGTTCTTC. Encoded protein: CASSTVGGSSYNEQFF.

The rearrangement joins TRBV18 to TRBJ2-5; D is unresolved. Trimming pared 6 bases from V and 1 base from J, leaving 9 bases between. Per the germline V gene, CDR1 is KGHSH and CDR2 is LQKENI. This CDR3 is built from 13 residues. CDR3 DNA sequence: TGTGCCAGCTCCCCGGACGTCCAAGAGACCCAGTACTTC. It specifies CASSPDVQETQYF.